This T cell receptor beta chain was identified in a study of blood T cell repertoires in COVID-19. In the study overall: The study drew acute and convalescent COVID-19 samples from the United States, Italy and Spain. T cells, B-cell-depleted T cells, or PBMCs provided the cDNA or gDNA that served as material.

Original methodology: Reference gene primer amplification in the assay estimated nucleated cell counts. TCRdb's copy holds only in-frame clones and misses some; the assay was immunoSEQ multiplex PCR. Clone size and the V and J calls come from that table; the DNA yielded D and trimming. In the table there are some 49,000 clones, 82% of which are singletons. Trimming at V came to 1 base and at J to 2 bases, leaving 10 bases not matched to a gene. Germline lookup yields CDR1 SGHRS and CDR2 YFSETQ. This CDR3 comprises 17 residues. Sequencing input: peripheral blood. The J gene is TRBJ2-7, the V gene TRBV5-1; the match to TRBD1 covers 9 bases. This TCR was recovered from an older woman with acute or convalescent COVID-19. The CDR3 region is CASSLPGQGGVAYEQYF. For the CDR3, the DNA is TGCGCCAGCAGCTTGCCGGGACAGGGAGGGGTTGCCTACGAGCAGTACTTC.